Below are 23 T cell receptor beta chains sequenced from a single sample in a study of T cells in Graves' hyperthyroidism and ophthalmopathy. RNA transcripts were the template for amplifying TCR beta CDR3 regions. In the first-round RT-PCR of the TCR CDR3, the HTBI primer set was used. TCRdb re-called the multiplex PCR reads through MiXCR, storing one row per CDR3 protein. The sample records more than 450,000 distinct CDR3 sequences, 13% to 15% being singletons. Sequenced sample: blood. Receptors originate from a middle-aged woman with Graves' hyperthyroidism.

This clonotype was seen at least ten times. The chain carries TRBV11-2 and TRBJ2-5; the D is unclear. Looked up from germline, CDR1 is SGHAT and CDR2 is FQNNGV. The length of the CDR3 is 18 residues. Trimming left V 4 bases short and J 1 base short, with 22 bases between. The CDR3 nucleotides read TGTGCCAGCAGCTCGCCGCCCCATCAGCGCGTAATCCAAGAGACCCAGTACTTC. It codes for CASSSPPHQRVIQETQYF.

This clonotype was counted many times. Here the CDR3 reads CASSSLSTYEQYF. DNA for the CDR3: TGCGCCAGCAGCTCCCTTTCCACCTACGAGCAGTACTTC. This sequence joins TRBV5-1 and TRBJ2-7; D is ambiguous. With 3 bases removed from V and 2 bases from J, the gap between germline ends came to 9 bases. CDR1 is SGHRS, CDR2 YFSETQ, per germline. The CDR3 runs to 13 residues.

Only a few counts were recorded for this clonotype. The V and J genes are TRBV2 and TRBJ2-7, with TRBD1 matching 12 bases. Trimming removed 8 bases from V and 5 bases from J; junction bases left unmatched: 7. Germline V lookup: CDR1 SNHLY, CDR2 FYNNEI. This CDR3 region has 14 residues. Here the CDR3 DNA reads TGTGCCAGCCTCGGCGGGACAGGGGGCGACGAGCAGTACTTC. The encoded protein is CASLGGTGGDEQYF.

Ten or more counts support this clonotype. The chain employs TRBV29-1 and TRBJ2-3; D gene unclear. The CDR3 is 14 amino acids. CDR1 and CDR2 (germline): SQVTM, ANQGSEA. With 4 bases removed from V and 0 bases from J, the gap between germline ends came to 11 bases. The CDR3 DNA reads TGCAGCGTTGTAGCATTTACTAGCACAGATACGCAGTATTTT. This codes for CSVVAFTSTDTQYF.

The gene calls are TRBV24-1 and TRBJ2-1; TRBD2 aligns across 16 bases. This CDR3 has 21 residues. V shed 2 bases, J shed 0 bases, and the junction held 9 bases outside the gene matches. Germline lookup yields CDR1 KGHDR and CDR2 SFDVKD. The CDR3 is CATSDSGTSGRADSSYNEQFF. CDR3 sequence (DNA): TGTGCCACCAGTGATTCGGGGACTAGCGGGAGGGCCGATAGCTCCTACAATGAGCAGTTCTTC.

This clonotype was recorded at least ten times. The CDR3: CASSLSSLAGINNEQFF. DNA for the CDR3: TGTGCCAGCAGCCTTTCCTCCCTAGCGGGAATAAACAATGAGCAGTTCTTC. The V call is TRBV7-2, the J call TRBJ2-1; 9 bases match TRBD2. CDR1 is SGHTA and CDR2 is FQGNSA in the germline V gene. V dropped 5 bases and J dropped 5; count of bases not matched to a gene: 13. The CDR3 runs 17 residues.

The sample holds many counts of this clonotype. This chain connects TRBV28 to TRBJ1-1; 12 bases are shared with TRBD1. J gave up 1 base and V 7 bases, and 13 bases lay outside the gene matches. Germline V gives CDR1 MDHEN, CDR2 SYDVKM. The CDR3 runs 18 residues. CDR3 sequence: CASTLWGGTGGGNTEAFF. The CDR3 bases are TGTGCCAGCACCCTTTGGGGGGGGACAGGGGGCGGGAACACTGAAGCTTTCTTT.

As to this clonotype: One base away lies a much larger clone, so this may be a sequencing read error. The conserved closing phenylalanine or tryptophan is absent in this CDR3, likely reflecting a read error. This chain connects TRBV30 to TRBJ1-5; TRBD1 is a possible D gene (6 bases). The V gene's germline CDR1 is GTSNPN and CDR2 SVGIG (reference sequence). There are 15 residues in the CDR3. V gave up 0 bases and J gave up 4 bases, with 13 bases separating them. DNA of the CDR3: TGTGCCTGGAGTGTACGAGGGACACTGAATCAGCCCCAGCATTTA. Protein product: CAWSVRGTLNQPQHL.

The chain employs TRBV11-2 and TRBJ2-1; TRBD2 might be the D (6 bases). CDR1 SGHAT and CDR2 FQNNGV come from the germline V gene. The CDR3 runs to 16 residues. V was shortened by 2 bases and J by 7 bases, with 18 bases between the two germline ends. The CDR3 region has the DNA TGTGCCAGCAGCTTAATTGGGGGGTCGTACATGAATGAGCAGTTCTTC. This sequence encodes CASSLIGGSYMNEQFF.

This clonotype was detected only a few times. The chain links TRBV28 to TRBJ2-2, with TRBD2 matching 9 bases. CDR1 MDHEN and CDR2 SYDVKM come from the germline V gene. The CDR3 extends over 14 amino acids. V lost 11 bases to trimming and J lost 3 bases; unmatched junction nucleotides: 7. The CDR3 bases are TGTGCCGGTAGCGGGAGTCAGTACACCGGGGAGCTGTTTTTT. Translating it yields CAGSGSQYTGELFF.

This clonotype was seen a few times. The chain couples TRBV4-2 to TRBJ1-5; 7 nucleotides line up with TRBD1. Germline CDR1 is LGHNA and CDR2 is YNFKEQ. The junction had 13 bases not matched to a gene; V was cut back by 4 bases and J by 4 bases. The CDR3 runs 17 residues. The CDR3 DNA follows: TGTGCCAGCAGCCGAAATTTACAGGGGCGCTCGAATCAGCCCCAGCATTTT. Protein product: CASSRNLQGRSNQPQHF.

This clonotype came up many times. The rearrangement uses TRBV29-1 and TRBJ1-1, with D possibly being TRBD1 (6 bases). Trimming stripped 5 bases from V and 2 bases from J, with 9 bases between. The CDR3 has 12 residues. CDR1 and CDR2 (germline): SQVTM, ANQGSEA. CDR3 coding DNA: TGCAGCGTTAGGGACACAAACACTGAAGCTTTCTTT. This codes for CSVRDTNTEAFF.

This clonotype appeared a few times. V usage is TRBV5-6 and J usage is TRBJ1-2; no firm D call. The CDR3 extends over 18 amino acids. Trimming stripped 2 bases from V and 3 bases from J, with 23 bases between. Germline V gives CDR1 SGHDT, CDR2 YYEEEE. CDR3 in amino acids: CASSLLFSLGGAYYGYTF. The CDR3 bases are TGTGCCAGCAGCTTACTCTTCTCCCTCGGCGGCGCCTACTATGGCTACACCTTC.

This clonotype was seen ten or more times. V usage is TRBV5-1 and J usage is TRBJ2-2; D is possibly TRBD2 (6 bases). The CDR3 sequence is 16 residues long. CDR1 SGHRS and CDR2 YFSETQ come from the germline V gene. Trimming took 0 bases from V and 0 from J, leaving 9 bases between them. The CDR3 DNA reads TGCGCCAGCAGCTTGGTGCGGGACGCGAACACCGGGGAGCTGTTTTTT. The encoded protein is CASSLVRDANTGELFF.

CDR3 coding DNA: TGCAGTGCTAGTGACCGACAGGGAAGAGCCTACGAGCAGTACTTC. Amino acid sequence: CSASDRQGRAYEQYF. This rearrangement joins TRBV20-1 to TRBJ2-7, with 7 nucleotides matching TRBD1. In germline, CDR1 is DFQATT, CDR2 SNEGSKA (reference sequence). The trim removed 3 bases at V and 2 bases at J, leaving 10 bases unmatched. The CDR3 runs to 15 residues.

This clonotype has ten or more counts. The genes are TRBV28 and TRBJ1-2; D is perhaps TRBD1 (6 bases). The germline CDR1 and CDR2 sequences are MDHEN and SYDVKM. The V end lost 4 bases, the J end lost 4 bases, and 16 bases lay between the germline ends. The CDR3 has 15 residues. Here the CDR3 DNA reads TGTGCCAGCAGTTCCCTTGAAGGGGGTCTCTATGGCTACACCTTC. Translating it yields CASSSLEGGLYGYTF.

The chain is built from TRBV11-2 and TRBJ1-2; D gene ambiguous. Per germline, CDR1 SGHAT and CDR2 FQNNGV. V lost 4 bases, J lost 5 bases, and 23 bases lay in between. The CDR3 spans 17 residues. The CDR3 DNA reads TGTGCCAGCAGCTCCAACCGCCGGGCGGTCGGGAGATATGGCTACACCTTC. Amino acids: CASSSNRRAVGRYGYTF.

This clonotype has a count of ten or more. The J gene is TRBJ1-5, the V gene TRBV7-9; D is possibly TRBD1 (6 bases). V was cut by 2 bases and J by 4 bases, with 18 bases left in between. Per germline, CDR1 SEHNR and CDR2 FQNEAQ (reference sequence). The CDR3 runs to 17 residues. In DNA, the CDR3 is TGTGCCAGCAGCTTAACGGGGCAGGGGATGGGAAATCAGCCCCAGCATTTT. Its protein is CASSLTGQGMGNQPQHF.

This chain uses TRBV7-9 with TRBJ1-1; D perhaps matches TRBD1 (6 bases). The V gene's germline CDR1 is SEHNR and CDR2 FQNEAQ (reference sequence). V lost 4 bases to trimming and J lost 1 base, with 16 bases between them. The CDR3 covers 16 residues. CDR3 in DNA: TGTGCCAGCAGCTCGACGCAGGGGTTAAGGAACACTGAAGCTTTCTTT. Encoded protein: CASSSTQGLRNTEAFF.

This clonotype was counted only a few times. This may come from a read error, since a much larger clone is one base off. The J gene is TRBJ2-7, the V gene TRBV7-2; D possibly corresponds to TRBD2 (6 bases). Trimming removed 3 bases from V and 6 bases from J, with 15 bases in between. CDR1 SGHTA and CDR2 FQGNSA come from the germline V gene. CDR3 size: 14 residues. CDR3 loop: CASSFGGGTCEQYF. The CDR3 DNA sequence: TGTGCCAGCAGCTTTGGGGGAGGAACCTGCGAGCAGTACTTC.

This clonotype has at least ten counts. The V call is TRBV12-3 or TRBV12-4, the J call TRBJ2-5, with unresolved D. V gave up 7 bases and J gave up 0 bases, with 12 bases separating them. The CDR3 loop spans 14 amino acids. This CDR3 reads CASTLDQNQETQYF. CDR3 sequence (DNA): TGTGCCAGCACTCTAGACCAAAACCAAGAGACCCAGTACTTC.

At least ten counts were recorded for this clonotype. The chain carries TRBV9 and TRBJ2-3; 9 positions match TRBD2. V lost 4 bases and J lost 3; bases outside the gene matches: 6. Germline V gene lookup returns CDR1 SGDLS and CDR2 YYNGEE. CDR3 size: 15 residues. CDR3 sequence (DNA): TGTGCCAGCAGCCCACGGACTAGCGTTACAGATACGCAGTATTTT. Protein sequence: CASSPRTSVTDTQYF.

The V gene is TRBV5-4, the J gene TRBJ2-1; 9 bases line up with TRBD1. Trimming cost V 3 bases and J 8 bases; bases outside gene matches: 3. The V gene's germline CDR1 is SGHNT and CDR2 YYREEE (reference sequence). The CDR3 is 13 amino acids. The CDR3 bases are TGTGCCAGCAGCTGGCGACAGGGGGATGAGCAGTTCTTC. The encoded protein is CASSWRQGDEQFF.